In its sample, the clone carrying this T cell receptor beta chain was seen a few times. No antigen is known for it. This sample stems from a study of T-cell memory formation after mild COVID-19. Points from the study as a whole: Within pre-infection memory, some responding clones were found, suggesting cross-reactive memory joined.

TCRdb analysed the 5' RACE reads with MiXCR anew, one entry per CDR3 protein. The data contain around 310,000 distinct CDR3 sequences, roughly 15% of them singletons. This sequence originates from a man in his late teens or twenties who had mild COVID-19 (a few samples of this study predate the infection). Cell type and time point are not known. The specimen sequenced was PBMCs or a T cell subset sorted from them (not recorded which).

The chain's CDR3 is CASSFPQGKSGELFF. In DNA, the CDR3 is TGTGCCAGCAGCTTCCCCCAGGGGAAGTCCGGGGAGCTGTTTTTT. V and J are TRBV7-9 and TRBJ2-2; a possible D gene is TRBD1 (6 bases). This CDR3 contains 15 residues. Germline V gene lookup returns CDR1 SEHNR and CDR2 FQNEAQ (reference sequence). Trimming cost V 3 bases and J 6 bases, with 14 bases left between them.